Listed below are T cell receptor beta chains from one sample, sequenced in a study of CD8+CD57+ T cells in acquired aplastic anemia. MiXCR was run by TCRdb on the reads, yielding one entry per CDR3 protein. The profile shows about 170,000 distinct CDR3 sequences, 45% to 55% of them singletons. The sequenced sample was sorted CD4+, CD8+, or CD8+CD57+ T cells (not recorded which) from PBMCs. The source is a human donor with aplastic anemia. The CDR3 runs from the conserved cysteine through the conserved F or W.

CDR3 length	V gene	CDR3 protein
15	TRBV7-8	CASSFNAGATGELFF
14	TRBV2	CASISGLGSYEQYF
14	TRBV5-1	CASSAEQSNYGYTF
15	TRBV11-2	CASSSGQGTNTEAFF
12	TRBV29-1	CSVYSSNYGYTF
12	TRBV5-6	CASSLSGRTQYF
13	TRBV28	CASNPGGSYEQYF
15	TRBV3-1	CASSHPRGSGMAQYF
14	TRBV20-1	CSARETGRESPLHF
14	TRBV10-3	CAIRVTSSNNEQFF
16	TRBV6-2/TRBV6-3	CASSYVAGGSTDTQYF
15	TRBV20-1	CSVDPGQGFGYEQYF
17	TRBV15	CATSRDLGGSYNSPLHF
15	TRBV5-4	CASSPGQGSGNTIYF
14	TRBV5-5	CASSLTREAYEQYF
14	TRBV7-8	CASSLRGPTGELFF
13	TRBV20-1	CSTRGDKNTEAFF
16	TRBV20-1	CSARGASGGSLYEQYF
13	TRBV7-2	CASSPDRRETQYF
13	TRBV9	CASSTQTVNTIYF
16	TRBV19	CASSPQPTGASYGYTF
13	TRBV5-1	CASSRRIPETQYF
16	TRBV7-7	CASSQLAGSFTDTQYF
19	TRBV14	CASSQEPSGRDRRSYEQYF
15	TRBV2	CASNKGGAGRDTQYF
15	TRBV15	CATSALSGRNEKLFF
14	TRBV5-5	CASSLEGPAWEQYF
15	TRBV25-1	CASTSGQGDNSPLHF
14	TRBV19	CASSIGTSGNEQFF
13	TRBV6-4	CASSGGTNYGYTF
12	TRBV10-3	CAISEGGTEAFF
16	TRBV7-8	CASSLVGTLSSYEQYF
12	TRBV9	CASSVGRRIQYF